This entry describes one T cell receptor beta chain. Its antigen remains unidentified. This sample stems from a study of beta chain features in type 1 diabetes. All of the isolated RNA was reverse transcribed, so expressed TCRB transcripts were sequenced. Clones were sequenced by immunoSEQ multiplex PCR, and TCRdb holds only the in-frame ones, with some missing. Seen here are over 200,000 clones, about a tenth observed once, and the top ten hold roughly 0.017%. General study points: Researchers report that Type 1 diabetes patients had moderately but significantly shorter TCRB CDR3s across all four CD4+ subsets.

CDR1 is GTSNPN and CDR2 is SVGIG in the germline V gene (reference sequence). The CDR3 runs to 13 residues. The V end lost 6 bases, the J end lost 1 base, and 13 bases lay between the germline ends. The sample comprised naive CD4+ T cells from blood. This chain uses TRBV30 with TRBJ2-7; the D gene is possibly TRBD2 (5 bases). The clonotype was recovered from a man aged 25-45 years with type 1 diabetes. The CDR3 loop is CACLNEGSYEQYF. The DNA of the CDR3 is TGTGCCTGTCTTAACGAGGGTTCCTACGAGCAGTACTTC.